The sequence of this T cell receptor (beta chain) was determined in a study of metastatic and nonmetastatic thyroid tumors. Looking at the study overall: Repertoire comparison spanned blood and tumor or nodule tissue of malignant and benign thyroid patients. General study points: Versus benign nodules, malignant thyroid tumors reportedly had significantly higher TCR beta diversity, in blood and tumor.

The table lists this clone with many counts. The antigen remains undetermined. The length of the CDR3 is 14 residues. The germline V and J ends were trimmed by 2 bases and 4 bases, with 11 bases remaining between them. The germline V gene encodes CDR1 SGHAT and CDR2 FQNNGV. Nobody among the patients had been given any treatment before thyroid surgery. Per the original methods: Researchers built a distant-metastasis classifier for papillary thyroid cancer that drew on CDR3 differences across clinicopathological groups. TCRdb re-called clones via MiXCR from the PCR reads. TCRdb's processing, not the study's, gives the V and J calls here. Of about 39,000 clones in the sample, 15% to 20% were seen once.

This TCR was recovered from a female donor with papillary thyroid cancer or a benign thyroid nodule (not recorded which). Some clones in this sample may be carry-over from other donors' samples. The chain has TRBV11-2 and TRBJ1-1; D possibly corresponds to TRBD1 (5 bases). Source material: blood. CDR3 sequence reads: CASSLNTGSTEAFF. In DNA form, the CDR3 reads TGTGCCAGCAGCTTAAATACAGGATCCACTGAAGCTTTCTTT.